This T cell receptor beta chain was captured by sequencing in a study of PD-L1 blockade in urothelial cancer. As for the study in general: Patients previously received 0 to 3 chemotherapy regimens.

Each PCR reaction had synthetic TCR analog templates spiked into it. Clones were sequenced by immunoSEQ multiplex PCR, and TCRdb holds only the in-frame ones, with some missing. The sample consists of 55,000 or so clones, about 80% of them appearing once. Germline values: CDR1 MNHEY, CDR2 SMNVEV (reference sequence). The CDR3 extends over 14 amino acids. With V trimmed by 0 bases and J by 11 bases, 6 bases remained unmatched. The rearrangement links TRBV27 to TRBJ2-5; TRBD2 matches at 10 bases. Sequences were derived from PBMCs, sampled around atezolizumab (anti-PD-L1) treatment. The clonotype comes from a man between 35 and 55 years old with urothelial cancer. The CDR3 here is CASSLSSDSGRQYF. The CDR3 DNA reads TGTGCCAGCAGTTTATCGTCGGATAGCGGGAGGCAGTACTTC.